This T cell receptor beta chain was captured by sequencing in a study of cytomegalovirus exposure and HLA in healthy donors. The PCR used 60 Vbeta and 13 Jbeta primers. TCRdb keeps only in-frame clones here, not all; method: immunoSEQ multiplex PCR. The repertoire includes 180,000 or so clones, 75% to 85% of them detected once, and around 1.6% sits in the top ten. The CDR3 sequence is 14 residues long. CDR1 is SEHNR, CDR2 FQNEAQ, per germline (reference sequence). Trimming shortened V by 3 bases and J by 2 bases, and 10 bases separated the two germline ends. Whole-study results and caveats: Common viral pathogens (according to a later analysis) appeared linked to several of the most significant clusters.

Comments on this clone: What it binds is not known.

This sequence was found in a man aged 18 to 30 in good health and CMV-seronegative. The rearrangement links TRBV7-9 to TRBJ1-1; D remains ambiguous. Input material: PBMCs. DNA of the CDR3: TGTGCCAGCAGCTTTTCGGGTCCCAACACTGAAGCTTTCTTT. It translates to CASSFSGPNTEAFF.